What follows are 21 T cell receptor beta chains derived from one specimen sequenced in a study of shared clonotypes between healthy human individuals. Sequencing used immunoSEQ multiplex PCR; TCRdb keeps in-frame clones, though not all of them. The sample contains about 120,000 clones, around 68% of which appear only once. Sequenced: memory CD8+ T cells sorted from blood. The subset denotes: CD45RO+ cells pooled with CCR7-negative TemRA cells. The source is a woman aged 25-40 years in good health.

In this sample, this clone turned up a few times. This chain connects TRBV29-1 to TRBJ2-1; D is undetermined. Trimming shortened V by 3 bases and J by 0 bases, and 12 bases separated the two germline ends. Looked up from germline, CDR1 is SQVTM and CDR2 is ANQGSEA. The CDR3 totals 15 residues. In DNA form, the CDR3 reads TGCAGCGTTGACGTTTCCGGCAGCTCCTACAATGAGCAGTTCTTC. The encoded protein is CSVDVSGSSYNEQFF.

In its sample, this clone was seen a few times. The gene calls are TRBV7-6 and TRBJ2-1, with D uncertain. This CDR3 region has 17 residues. The V and J ends lost 2 bases and 0 bases respectively, with 14 bases between them. From germline, CDR1 is SGHVS and CDR2 FNYEAQ. The CDR3, as DNA: TGTGCCAGCAGCTTACTGATCGGCCCAAGCTCCTACAATGAGCAGTTCTTC. Its protein is CASSLLIGPSSYNEQFF.

This chain links TRBV28 with TRBJ2-3; D not certain. Germline V gene data show CDR1 as MDHEN and CDR2 as SYDVKM. The V end lost 5 bases, the J end lost 3 bases, and 12 bases lay between the germline ends. CDR3 length equals 14 residues. This CDR3 is CASSVLLVTDTQYF. CDR3 in DNA: TGTGCCAGCAGTGTACTCCTGGTTACAGATACGCAGTATTTT.

Here the CDR3 reads CASVRTGNRVGETQYF. Here the CDR3 DNA reads TGTGCCAGCGTGAGAACCGGGAACAGGGTAGGAGAGACCCAGTACTTC. The chain uses TRBV7-9 and TRBJ2-5; TRBD1 is a possible D gene (6 bases). Germline V gene data show CDR1 as SEHNR and CDR2 as FQNEAQ (reference sequence). The CDR3 runs to 16 residues. Trimming removed 8 bases from V and 4 bases from J, with 23 bases in between.

The rearrangement uses TRBV6-6 and TRBJ1-4; D is unresolved. Trimming cost V 0 bases and J 0 bases, with 5 bases left between them. The V gene's germline CDR1 is MNHNY and CDR2 SVGAGI (reference sequence). The CDR3 consists of 15 residues. The CDR3 is CASSYSQATNEKLFF. The DNA for the CDR3 is TGTGCCAGCAGTTACTCCCAAGCAACTAATGAAAAACTGTTTTTT.

The chain uses TRBV6-1 and TRBJ1-2, with D perhaps matching TRBD1 (5 bases). CDR1 is MNHNS and CDR2 is SASEGT in the germline V gene. The CDR3 length is 18 residues. The ends were cut back, 0 bases at V and 1 base at J, with 18 bases in the middle. The CDR3 coding sequence is TGTGCCAGCAGTGAAGCGCCCCAGGGCCGATTTCTTAACTATGGCTACACCTTC. Amino acids: CASSEAPQGRFLNYGYTF.

CDR3 loop: CATETGPGEQYF. The CDR3 bases are TGTGCCACGGAAACGGGGCCTGGCGAGCAGTACTTC. This chain joins TRBV6-1 and TRBJ2-5; D possibly matches TRBD1 or TRBD2 (5 bases each). The J call may be faulty, since TRBJ2-7 better matches the DNA end. Germline V gene sequence: CDR1 MNHNS, CDR2 SASEGT. The CDR3 covers 12 residues.

The rearrangement uses TRBV28 and TRBJ2-1; unclear D gene. There are 11 residues in the CDR3. CDR1 and CDR2 (germline): MDHEN, SYDVKM. V lost 0 bases to trimming and J lost 8 bases, with 2 bases between them. CDR3 sequence: CASSLWDEQFF. In DNA, the CDR3 is TGTGCCAGCAGTTTATGGGATGAGCAGTTCTTC.

The chain is built from TRBV6-5 and TRBJ2-1; 7 positions agree with TRBD2. The germline CDR1 and CDR2 sequences are MNHEY and SVGAGI. The ends lost 0 bases at V and 7 bases at J; junction bases unmatched: 3. CDR3 length: 14 amino acids. The CDR3 sequence is CASSYSIGGNEQFF. The CDR3 DNA follows: TGTGCCAGCAGTTACTCGATCGGGGGGAATGAGCAGTTCTTC.

There are a few counts of this clone. The junction differs from germline at one of its ends, possibly a read error. CDR3 in amino acids: CASSEPTGFINF. The CDR3 DNA reads as TGCGCCAGCAGTGAGCCGACAGGTTTCATCAACTTC. The genes are TRBV10-1 and TRBJ2-7; D perhaps matches TRBD1 (6 bases). This CDR3 has 12 residues. Germline values: CDR1 WNHNN, CDR2 SYGVQD (reference sequence).

The chain links TRBV15 to TRBJ2-3, with 8 positions matching TRBD2. Trimming removed 5 bases from V and 2 bases from J; junction bases left unmatched: 12. Per germline, CDR1 LNHNV and CDR2 YYDKDF (reference sequence). The CDR3 extends over 17 amino acids. DNA of the CDR3: TGTGCCACCAGCCCCCGGACTAGCAGGGGCTACACAGATACGCAGTATTTT. Protein sequence: CATSPRTSRGYTDTQYF.

This chain joins TRBV11-2 and TRBJ1-2; tentatively, D is TRBD1 (6 bases). From germline, CDR1 is SGHAT and CDR2 FQNNGV. The CDR3 covers 12 residues. V dropped 3 bases and J dropped 6 bases, with 8 bases sitting between them. CDR3 bases: TGTGCCAGCAGCTTTGGGGGGCATGGCTACACCTTC. It codes for CASSFGGHGYTF. The variable domain in full, with the rest retrieved from reference TRBV11-2 and TRBJ1-2, is EAGVAQSPRYKIIEKRQSVAFWCNPISGHATLYWYQQILGQGPKLLIQFQNNGVVDDSQLPKDRFSAERLKGVDSTLKIQPAKLEDSAVYLCASSFGGHGYTFGSGTRLTVV.

In its sample, this clone was seen a few times. This chain links TRBV4-1 with TRBJ2-1; 8 bases line up with TRBD1. Germline lookup yields CDR1 MGHRA and CDR2 YSYEKL. The CDR3 has 15 amino acids. V gave up 4 bases and J gave up 4 bases; unmatched junction bases: 6. CDR3 sequence: CASSPTQGEYNEQFF. As DNA, the CDR3 is TGCGCCAGCAGCCCCACACAGGGGGAGTACAATGAGCAGTTCTTC.

The chain is built from TRBV15 and TRBJ1-5, with a weak D call TRBD1 (5 bases). Trimming shortened V by 0 bases and J by 2 bases, and 14 bases separated the two germline ends. The CDR3 is 17 amino acids. The germline CDR1 and CDR2 sequences are LNHNV and YYDKDF (reference sequence). CDR3 sequence reads: CATSRERGYGGNQPQHF. The CDR3 DNA reads TGTGCCACCAGCAGAGAGAGGGGCTACGGAGGCAATCAGCCCCAGCATTTT.

This chain uses TRBV28 with TRBJ1-1; 11 bases line up with TRBD1. J gave up 1 base and V 3 bases, and 7 bases lay outside the gene matches. The CDR3 spans 17 residues. The germline gives CDR1 MDHEN, CDR2 SYDVKM. As DNA, the CDR3 is TGTGCCAGCAGTTTCTGGGAGGGGACAGGGGGGAACACTGAAGCTTTCTTT. It yields the protein CASSFWEGTGGNTEAFF.

This chain joins TRBV2 and TRBJ1-1; tentative D call: TRBD1 (6 bases). The CDR3 is 15 residues long. Trimming took off 2 bases at V and 0 bases at J, with 10 bases between the two ends. The V gene's germline CDR1 is SNHLY and CDR2 FYNNEI. CDR3 sequence reads: CASSESGGLNTEAFF. DNA of the CDR3: TGTGCCAGCAGTGAATCGGGGGGGCTGAACACTGAAGCTTTCTTT.

The rearrangement uses TRBV7-9 and TRBJ2-3, with 7 bases identical to TRBD2. The CDR3 is 17 residues long. The V and J ends lost 1 base and 1 base, in that order; junction bases with no gene match: 8. The V gene's germline CDR1 is SEHNR and CDR2 FQNEAQ (reference sequence). The CDR3 loop is CASSLGPGGRGTDTQYF. DNA for the CDR3: TGTGCCAGCAGCTTAGGGCCTGGCGGGAGAGGCACAGATACGCAGTATTTT.

The V and J genes are TRBV28 and TRBJ1-1, with a weak D call TRBD1 (6 bases). This CDR3 has 14 amino acids. Looked up from germline, CDR1 is MDHEN and CDR2 is SYDVKM. V shed 3 bases and J shed 6 bases, with 14 bases lying between them. The CDR3 sequence: CASSLGRRGAEAFF. DNA for the CDR3: TGTGCCAGCAGTTTGGGCAGGAGGGGGGCTGAAGCTTTCTTT.

A few counts support this clone. The gene calls are TRBV30 and TRBJ1-1, with D possibly TRBD1 on 5 matching bases. Germline loops: CDR1 GTSNPN, CDR2 SVGIG (reference sequence). This CDR3 has 13 amino acids. V lost 5 bases and J 1 base, leaving 11 bases between the germline ends. In DNA, the CDR3 is TGTGCCTGGGGGACCAGGTCGAACACTGAAGCTTTCTTT. Translating it yields CAWGTRSNTEAFF.

This chain joins TRBV4-1 and TRBJ1-5; D is unresolved. The V gene lost 2 bases and the J gene lost 1 base, with 6 bases spanning the gap. The V gene's germline CDR1 is MGHRA and CDR2 YSYEKL. The CDR3 is 14 amino acids. CDR3 loop: CASSQPDSNQPQHF. The CDR3 DNA sequence: TGCGCCAGCAGCCAACCGGACAGCAATCAGCCCCAGCATTTT.

The genes are TRBV19 and TRBJ2-7, with a tentative D call TRBD2 (6 bases). Trimming stripped 3 bases from V and 7 bases from J, with 19 bases between. The V gene's germline CDR1 is LNHDA and CDR2 SQIVND (reference sequence). The length of the CDR3 is 15 residues. CDR3 amino acids: CASSIYGGMSGEQYF. The CDR3 DNA is TGTGCCAGTAGTATTTATGGCGGGATGTCTGGGGAGCAGTACTTC.